This TCR beta chain was recovered during a study of shared clonotypes between healthy human individuals (dated by TCRdb to 2020 to 2021). About the investigation overall: The cohort comprised two women and a few men aged 18 to 49 years. For each donor, CD4 naive and CD4 memory were each given three plates, CD8 naive was given two plates, and CD8 memory was given one plate. Blood TCR repertoires of five healthy adults were deeply sequenced to estimate repertoire size and the extent of clonotype sharing between individuals. Libraries were prepared and TCR repertoires were sequenced by different laboratories using diverse techniques, in order to increase sequencing depth and limit assay-specific biases. Each donor's leukapheresis produced roughly between about 0.8 and 10 billion PBMCs. Results and caveats for the whole study, not just this receptor: Pairwise subsampling indicated that sequencing depth was expected to affect the degree of clonotype sharing among donors. Because the study included only a small number of donors, the genetic and exposure-history diversity represented was limited. Sampling was limited to blood, and TCR repertoires in tissue likely differ from TCR repertoires in blood. Compared with non-shared clonotypes, the clonotypes found in all four sorted-subset donors had higher generation probabilities. Rarefaction of sorted-subset datasets indicated incomplete sequencing despite the large sequencing depth. When a handful of donors were compared, the shared fraction of clonotypes was 5% to 6.5% for naive CD4, about 4% for naive CD8, roughly 2.5% for memory CD4, and approximately 0.4% for memory CD8. Estimated clonotype richness was generally larger for naive than for memory subsets.

V lost 8 bases and J lost 2 bases, and the count of bases not matched to a germline gene is 9. The CDR3 contains 16 residues, cysteine and phenylalanine counted. Only the CDR3 portion is preserved as DNA: 48 bases, with reading frame beginning at the first base. CDR1 and CDR2, per the germline V gene (reference sequence), are MNHNY and SVGAGI. Using the deep immunoSEQ assay, TCR CDR3 regions were amplified from genomic DNA by multiplex PCR. Genomic DNA extracted from each cell subset was distributed evenly over all wells of several immunoSEQ 96-well plates, and each plate served as one replicate. For sorted subsets, around 200 ng genomic DNA, equal to 25,000 to 35,000 T cell genomes, was loaded into each replicate PCR. Purified libraries were measured with a Qubit 3.0 fluorometer, size-checked on a Bioanalyzer 2100, and measured again with the KAPA Library Quantification kit. Each immunoSEQ 96-well plate was sequenced on its own single-read 150-cycle Illumina NextSeq 550 flow cell. Turning to the authors' computational methods: Because the immunoSEQ output included only junctional sequences and no quality scores, the filtering could not be the same as the filtering used for full-length reads. Sequences were annotated with PyIR, a Python wrapper for IgBLAST v1.9, using IMGT germline references to assign V/J genes and CDR3. Reads were filtered out if the reads had weak V/J assignments (E-value above 1e-6), no CDR3, stop codons, out-of-frame junctions, or ambiguous translated residues. A V3J clonotype was defined by an identical inferred V gene, J gene, and CDR3 amino acid sequence. Percentage overlap between repertoires was computed as shared unique clonotypes divided by the size of the smaller repertoire. Repertoire richness was assessed with RTK rarefaction, the Chao1 estimator, and Recon v2.1 estimates of unobserved clonotypes. Generation probabilities for all TCRbeta clonotypes obtained by the gDNA method from four donors were computed using OLGA. The immuneACCESS repertoire file appears here via TCRdb, limited to in-frame rearrangements. These files lack a portion of the clones; in checked studies, under half of the deficit traces to unresolved V genes, and the cause of the others is not known. V and J calls and clone size come straight from that table; D and trimming were deduced from the DNA. Recorded for this sample are about 1 million clones; 65% to 75% of them occurred a single time. The ten top clones hold nearly 1.5% of the sample.

Donors were healthy HIV-negative adults with no recently reported acute infections or vaccinations. Every donor was a Caucasian adult residing in Nashville, Tennessee, USA. Magnetic negative selection was used to enrich CD4+ T cells, after which naive cells were positively selected on CD45RA and the negative fraction became the memory subset. After blood collection by leukapheresis, PBMCs were isolated using Ficoll-Histopaque density gradient centrifugation and then cryopreserved in the vapor phase of liquid nitrogen. Purity and quantity of every magnetically sorted T cell population were checked by analytical flow cytometry. Each sorted fraction had its genomic DNA isolated and then quantified by UV absorbance on a Nanodrop 2000c. This clone was seen once. Its antigen specificity is not known. It has no much larger one-base neighbor in the sample; base qualities were not kept.

The clonotype originates from a man in his late teens or twenties in good health. Sequencing was carried out using memory CD4+ T cells sorted from blood. Per the publication, the cell subset or site label means: CD45RA-negative fraction. This chain joins TRBV6-6 to TRBJ2-2; a stretch of 9 junction bases matches TRBD2. Here the CDR3 is given as CASQNSGSPNTGELFF. The nucleotide sequence reads TGTGCCAGCCAAAATAGCGGGAGCCCTAACACCGGGGAGCTGTTTTTT.